This T cell receptor beta chain was found in a study of human T cells and chemical hapten exposure. Study-level background: The patient population, which was mostly female, had alopecia areata, totalis or universalis.

One entry per CDR3 protein, called by TCRdb with MiXCR from the RACE reads. The table has over 100,000 distinct CDR3 sequences, 9% to 9.5% seen once; the top ten hold around 3%. The time point here: patch test 2, 6 weeks after DPC sensitization. Sample treatment: therapeutic diphenylcyclopropenone sensitization with weekly scalp DPC. With regard to this clonotype: Its antigen is unknown.

Notes on the study in general: The presence of alopecia in the donors means their immune response may differ from healthy people's. With regard to DPC sensitization, TCRs above 1 in 1000 frequency did not change. Significantly greater numbers of large CDR3 similarity clusters came from expanded TCRs than from controls.

This specimen was whole blood, taken in connection with sensitization to the hapten diphenylcyclopropenone (DPC). The sequence came from a woman in her 40s with alopecia areata. Some clones in this sample may be carry-over from other donors' samples.

CDR3 residues: CASKSFGGDTQYF. Written as DNA, the CDR3 is TGTGCCAGCAAATCCTTCGGGGGAGATACGCAGTATTTT. The rearrangement links TRBV7-2 to TRBJ2-3; TRBD2 might be the D (6 bases). The V gene lost 7 bases and the J gene lost 5 bases, with 13 bases spanning the gap. Germline lookup yields CDR1 SGHTA and CDR2 FQGNSA. This CDR3 spans 13 amino acids.